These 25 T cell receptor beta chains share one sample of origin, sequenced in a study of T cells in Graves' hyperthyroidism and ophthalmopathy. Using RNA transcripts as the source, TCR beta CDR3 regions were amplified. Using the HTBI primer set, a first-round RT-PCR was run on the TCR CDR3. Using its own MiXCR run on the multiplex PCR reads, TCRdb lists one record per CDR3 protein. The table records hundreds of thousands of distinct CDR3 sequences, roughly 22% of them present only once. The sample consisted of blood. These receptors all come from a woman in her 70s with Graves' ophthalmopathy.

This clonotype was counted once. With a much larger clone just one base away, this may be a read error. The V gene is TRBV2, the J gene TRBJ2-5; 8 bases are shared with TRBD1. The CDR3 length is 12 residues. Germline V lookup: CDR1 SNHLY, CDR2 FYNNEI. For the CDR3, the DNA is TGTACCAGCAGTACTCAGGGGGCAACCCAGTACTTC. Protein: CTSSTQGATQYF.

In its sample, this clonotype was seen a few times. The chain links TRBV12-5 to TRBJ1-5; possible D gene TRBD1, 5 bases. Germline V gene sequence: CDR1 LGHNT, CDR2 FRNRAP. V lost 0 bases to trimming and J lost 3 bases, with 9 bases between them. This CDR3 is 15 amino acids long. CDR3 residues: CASGLVDRDNQPQHF. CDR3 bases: TGTGCTAGTGGTTTGGTAGACAGAGACAATCAGCCCCAGCATTTT. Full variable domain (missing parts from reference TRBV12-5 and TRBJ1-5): DARVTQTPRHKVTEMGQEVTMRCQPILGHNTVFWYRQTMMQGLELLAYFRNRAPLDDSGMPKDRFSAEMPDATLATLKIQPSEPRDSAVYFCASGLVDRDNQPQHFGDGTRLSIL.

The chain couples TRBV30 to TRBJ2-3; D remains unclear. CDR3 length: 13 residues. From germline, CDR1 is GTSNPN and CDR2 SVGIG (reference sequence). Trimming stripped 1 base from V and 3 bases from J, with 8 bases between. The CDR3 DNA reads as TGTGCCTGGAGTGGGGTTAGTACAGATACGCAGTATTTT. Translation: CAWSGVSTDTQYF.

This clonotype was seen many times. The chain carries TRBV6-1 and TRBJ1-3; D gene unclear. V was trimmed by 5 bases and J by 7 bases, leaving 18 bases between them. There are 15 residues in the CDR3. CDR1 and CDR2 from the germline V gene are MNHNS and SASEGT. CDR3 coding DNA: TGTGCCAGCAGTATTCACATCCCACGTTGGAACACCATATATTTT. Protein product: CASSIHIPRWNTIYF.

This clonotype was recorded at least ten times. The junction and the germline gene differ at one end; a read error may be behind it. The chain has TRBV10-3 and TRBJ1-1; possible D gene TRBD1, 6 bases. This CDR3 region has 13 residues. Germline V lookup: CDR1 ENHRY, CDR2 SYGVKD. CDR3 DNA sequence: TGTGCCCTCAGGGGAGGACCGAACACTGAAGCTTTCTTT. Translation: CALRGGPNTEAFF.

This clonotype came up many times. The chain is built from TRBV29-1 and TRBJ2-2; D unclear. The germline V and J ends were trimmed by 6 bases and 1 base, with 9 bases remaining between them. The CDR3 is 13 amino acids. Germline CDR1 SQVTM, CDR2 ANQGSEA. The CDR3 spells CSVLDENTGELFF. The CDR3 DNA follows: TGCAGCGTCCTGGACGAGAACACCGGGGAGCTGTTTTTT.

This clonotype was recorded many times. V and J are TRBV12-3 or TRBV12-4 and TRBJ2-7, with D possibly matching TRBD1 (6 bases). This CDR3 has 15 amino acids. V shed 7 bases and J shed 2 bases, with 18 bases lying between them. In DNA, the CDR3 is TGTGCCAGCACCATAGGGACATCCAAGGCCTACGAGCAGTACTTC. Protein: CASTIGTSKAYEQYF.

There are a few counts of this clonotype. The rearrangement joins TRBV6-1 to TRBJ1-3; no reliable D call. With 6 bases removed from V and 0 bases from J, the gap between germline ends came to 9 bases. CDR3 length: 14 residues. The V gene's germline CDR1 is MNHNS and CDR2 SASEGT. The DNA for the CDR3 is TGTGCCAGCAGCTCCCACAGCTCTGGAAACACCATATATTTT. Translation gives CASSSHSSGNTIYF.

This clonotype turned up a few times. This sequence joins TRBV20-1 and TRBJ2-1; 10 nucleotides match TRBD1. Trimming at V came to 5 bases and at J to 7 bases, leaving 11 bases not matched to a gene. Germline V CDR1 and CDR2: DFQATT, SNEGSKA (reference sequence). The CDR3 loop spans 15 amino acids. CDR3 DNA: TGCAGTGCTGATACCGGGACAGGGGCTCGGAATGAGCAGTTCTTC. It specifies CSADTGTGARNEQFF.

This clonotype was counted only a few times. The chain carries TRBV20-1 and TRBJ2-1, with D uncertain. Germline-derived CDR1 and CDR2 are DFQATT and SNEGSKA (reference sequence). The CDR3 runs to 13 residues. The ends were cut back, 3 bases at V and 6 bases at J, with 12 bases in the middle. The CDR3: CSASEAPINEQFF. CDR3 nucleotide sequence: TGCAGTGCTAGTGAGGCCCCGATCAATGAGCAGTTCTTC.

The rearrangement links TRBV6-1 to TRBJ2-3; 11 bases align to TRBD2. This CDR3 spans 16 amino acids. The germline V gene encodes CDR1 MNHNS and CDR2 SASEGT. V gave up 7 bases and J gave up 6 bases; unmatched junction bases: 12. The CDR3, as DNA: TGTGCCAGCATGCTAGCGGGAGGTGCTTTAGGGGATACGCAGTATTTT. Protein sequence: CASMLAGGALGDTQYF.

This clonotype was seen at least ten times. CDR3 DNA: TGTGCCAGCAGTTCGCAAGGGGGGAGCGAGCAGTACTTC. It encodes CASSSQGGSEQYF. V is TRBV12-3 or TRBV12-4 and J is TRBJ2-7; either TRBD1 or TRBD2 may fit D (6 bases each). The CDR3 consists of 13 residues. Trimming took 4 bases from V and 6 from J, leaving 13 bases between them.

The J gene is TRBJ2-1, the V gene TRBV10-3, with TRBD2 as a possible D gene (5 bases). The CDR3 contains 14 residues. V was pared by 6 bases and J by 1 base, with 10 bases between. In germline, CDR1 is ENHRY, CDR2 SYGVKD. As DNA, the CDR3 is TGTGCCATCAGAGGTAGAGGGTCCTACAATGAGCAGTTCTTC. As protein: CAIRGRGSYNEQFF.

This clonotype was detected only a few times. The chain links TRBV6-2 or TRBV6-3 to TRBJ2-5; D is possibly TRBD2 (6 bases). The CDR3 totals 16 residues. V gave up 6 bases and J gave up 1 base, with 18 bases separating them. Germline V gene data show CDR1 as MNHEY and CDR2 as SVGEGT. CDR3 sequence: CASRSWERGVQETQYF. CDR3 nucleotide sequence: TGTGCCAGCAGGTCCTGGGAACGCGGGGTCCAAGAGACCCAGTACTTC.

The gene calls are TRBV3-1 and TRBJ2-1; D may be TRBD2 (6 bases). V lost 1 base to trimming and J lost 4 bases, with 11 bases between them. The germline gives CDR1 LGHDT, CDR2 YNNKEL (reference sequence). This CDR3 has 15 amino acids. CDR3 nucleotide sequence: TGTGCCAGCAGCCAAGCGTGGGGAGGATACAATGAGCAGTTCTTC. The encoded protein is CASSQAWGGYNEQFF.

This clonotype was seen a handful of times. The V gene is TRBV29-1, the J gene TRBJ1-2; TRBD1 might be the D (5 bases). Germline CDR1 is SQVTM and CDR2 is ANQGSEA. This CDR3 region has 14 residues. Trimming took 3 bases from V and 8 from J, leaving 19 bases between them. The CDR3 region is CSVDRDSSGGGYTF. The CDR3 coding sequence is TGCAGCGTTGACCGGGACTCTTCTGGGGGAGGCTACACCTTC.

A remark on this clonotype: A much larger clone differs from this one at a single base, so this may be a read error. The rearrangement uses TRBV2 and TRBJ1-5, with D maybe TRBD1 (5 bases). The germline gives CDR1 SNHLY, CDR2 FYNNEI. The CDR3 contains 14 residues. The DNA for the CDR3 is TGTGCCAGCAGTCCGGACACTAACAATCAGCCCCAGCGTTTT. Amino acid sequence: CASSPDTNNQPQRF.

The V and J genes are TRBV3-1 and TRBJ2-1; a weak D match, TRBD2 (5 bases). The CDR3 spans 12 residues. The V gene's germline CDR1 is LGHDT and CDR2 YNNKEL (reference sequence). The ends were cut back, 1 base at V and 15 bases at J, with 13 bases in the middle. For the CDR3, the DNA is TGTGCCAGCAGCCAAGTAACGGGAAAGTTGTTCTTC. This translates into CASSQVTGKLFF.

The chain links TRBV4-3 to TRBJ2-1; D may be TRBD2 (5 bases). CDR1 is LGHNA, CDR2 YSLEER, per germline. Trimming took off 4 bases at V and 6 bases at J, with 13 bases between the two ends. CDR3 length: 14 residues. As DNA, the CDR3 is TGCGCCAGCAGCCGGGTGGGAGTGGGCAATGAGCAGTTCTTC. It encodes CASSRVGVGNEQFF.

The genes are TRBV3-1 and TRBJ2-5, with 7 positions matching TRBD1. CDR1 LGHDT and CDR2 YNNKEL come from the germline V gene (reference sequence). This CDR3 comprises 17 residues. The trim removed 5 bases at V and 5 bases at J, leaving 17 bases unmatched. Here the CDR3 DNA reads TGTGCCAGCAGCTTGTCTCCCGGGACGCCCAGGGGGGAGACCCAGTACTTC. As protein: CASSLSPGTPRGETQYF.

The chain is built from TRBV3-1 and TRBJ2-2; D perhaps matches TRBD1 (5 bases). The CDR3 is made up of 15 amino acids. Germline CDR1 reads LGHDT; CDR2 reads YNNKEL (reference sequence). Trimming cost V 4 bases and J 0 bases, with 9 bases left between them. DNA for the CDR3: TGTGCCAGCAGCCTTATGGGGCCGAACACCGGGGAGCTGTTTTTT. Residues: CASSLMGPNTGELFF.

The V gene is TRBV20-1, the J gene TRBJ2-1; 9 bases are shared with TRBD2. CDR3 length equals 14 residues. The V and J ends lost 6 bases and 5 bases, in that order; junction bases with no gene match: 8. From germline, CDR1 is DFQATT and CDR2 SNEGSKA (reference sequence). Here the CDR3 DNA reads TGCAGTGCAACTCTAGCGGGAACAAACAATGAGCAGTTCTTC. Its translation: CSATLAGTNNEQFF.

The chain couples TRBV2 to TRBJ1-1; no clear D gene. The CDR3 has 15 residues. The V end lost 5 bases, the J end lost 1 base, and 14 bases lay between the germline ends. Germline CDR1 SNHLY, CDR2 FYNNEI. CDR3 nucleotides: TGTGCCAGCAGTAGGCCACTTCCAACGAACACTGAAGCTTTCTTT. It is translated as CASSRPLPTNTEAFF.

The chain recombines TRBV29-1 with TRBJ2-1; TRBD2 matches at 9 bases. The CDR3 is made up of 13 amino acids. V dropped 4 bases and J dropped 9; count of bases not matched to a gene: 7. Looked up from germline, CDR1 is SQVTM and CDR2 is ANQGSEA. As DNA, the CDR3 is TGCAGCGTTGCTAGCGGGATTTTGGGTGAGCAGTTCTTC. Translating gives CSVASGILGEQFF.

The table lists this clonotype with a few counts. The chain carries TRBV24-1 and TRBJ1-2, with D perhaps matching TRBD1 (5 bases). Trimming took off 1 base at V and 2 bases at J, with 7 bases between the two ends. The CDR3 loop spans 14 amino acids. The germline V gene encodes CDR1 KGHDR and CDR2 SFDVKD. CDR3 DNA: TGTGCCACCAGTGATTTTCGGGGCAACTATGGCTACACCTTC. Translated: CATSDFRGNYGYTF.